This T cell receptor (beta chain) was retrieved from a study of blood T cell repertoires in COVID-19. About the study: T cells, B-cell-depleted T cells, or PBMCs provided the cDNA or gDNA that served as material.

Per the original data handling: Reference gene primer amplification gave estimated nucleated cell counts. Profiling relied on immunoSEQ multiplex PCR, and the TCRdb table lists in-frame clones only, not all of them. V, J and clone size derive from that table, while D and trimming were established from the DNA sequence. This table holds 90,000 to 120,000 clones, 85% to 90% found once. The ends were cut back, 1 base at V and 8 bases at J, with 11 bases in the middle. This CDR3 is 12 amino acids long. The germline V gene has CDR1 SQVTM and CDR2 ANQGSEA. The sequence derives from a woman of 80 years or more with acute or convalescent COVID-19. The sample consisted of peripheral blood. The gene calls are TRBV29-1 and TRBJ1-2, with D possibly TRBD1 on 5 matching bases. CDR3 protein: CSVEGQRRGYTF. In nucleotides, the CDR3 is TGCAGCGTTGAAGGACAGCGTCGGGGCTACACCTTC.